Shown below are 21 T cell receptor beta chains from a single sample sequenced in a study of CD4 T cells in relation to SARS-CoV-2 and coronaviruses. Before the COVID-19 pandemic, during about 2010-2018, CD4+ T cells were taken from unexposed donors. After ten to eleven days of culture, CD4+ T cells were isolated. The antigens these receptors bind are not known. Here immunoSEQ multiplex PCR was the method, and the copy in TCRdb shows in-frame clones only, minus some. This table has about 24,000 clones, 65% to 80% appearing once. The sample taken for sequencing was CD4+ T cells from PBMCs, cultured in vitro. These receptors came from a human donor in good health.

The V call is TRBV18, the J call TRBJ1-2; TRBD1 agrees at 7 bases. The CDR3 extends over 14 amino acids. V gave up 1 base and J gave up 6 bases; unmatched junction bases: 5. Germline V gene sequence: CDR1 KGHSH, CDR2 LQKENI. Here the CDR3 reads CASSPRQGGDGYTF. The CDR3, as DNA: TGTGCCAGCTCACCACGACAGGGAGGCGATGGCTACACCTTC.

CDR3 protein: CGRGGHEQFF. The CDR3 DNA follows: TGTGGGCGTGGAGGTCATGAGCAGTTCTTC. The chain carries TRBV24-1 and TRBJ2-1; possible D gene TRBD2, 5 bases. This CDR3 comprises 10 residues. Germline CDR1 is KGHDR and CDR2 is SFDVKD.

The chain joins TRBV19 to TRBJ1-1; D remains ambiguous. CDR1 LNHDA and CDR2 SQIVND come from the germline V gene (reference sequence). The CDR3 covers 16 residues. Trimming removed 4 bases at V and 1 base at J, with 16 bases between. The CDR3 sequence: CASSTPGLSGNTEAFF. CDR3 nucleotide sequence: TGTGCCAGTAGTACTCCCGGGCTCAGCGGGAACACTGAAGCTTTCTTT.

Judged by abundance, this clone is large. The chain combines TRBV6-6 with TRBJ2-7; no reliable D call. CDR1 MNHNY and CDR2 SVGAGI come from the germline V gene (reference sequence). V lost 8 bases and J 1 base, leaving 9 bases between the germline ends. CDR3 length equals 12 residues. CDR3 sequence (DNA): TGTGCCAGCTCCTCGGTGTCCTACGAGCAGTACTTC. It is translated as CASSSVSYEQYF.

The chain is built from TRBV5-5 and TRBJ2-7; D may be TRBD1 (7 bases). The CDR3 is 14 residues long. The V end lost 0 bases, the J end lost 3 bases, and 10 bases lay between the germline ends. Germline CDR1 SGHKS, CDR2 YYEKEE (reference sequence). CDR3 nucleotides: TGTGCCAGCAGCTTGGACAGGGGAGGCTACGAGCAGTACTTC. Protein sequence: CASSLDRGGYEQYF.

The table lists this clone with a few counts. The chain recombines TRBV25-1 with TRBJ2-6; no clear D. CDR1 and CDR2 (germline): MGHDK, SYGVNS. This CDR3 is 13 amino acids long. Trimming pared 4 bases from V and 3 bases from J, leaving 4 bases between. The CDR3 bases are TGTGCCAGCAGTGCTAGTGGGGCCAACGTCCTGACTTTC. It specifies CASSASGANVLTF. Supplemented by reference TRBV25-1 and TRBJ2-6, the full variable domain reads EADIYQTPRYLVIGTGKKITLECSQTMGHDKMYWYQQDPGMELHLIHYSYGVNSTEKGDLSSESTVSRIRTEHFPLTLESARPSHTSQYLCASSASGANVLTFGAGSRLTVL.

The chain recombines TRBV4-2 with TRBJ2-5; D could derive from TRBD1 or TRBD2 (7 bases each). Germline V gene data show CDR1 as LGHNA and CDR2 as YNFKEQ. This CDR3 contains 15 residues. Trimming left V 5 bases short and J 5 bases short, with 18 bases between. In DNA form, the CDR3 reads TGTGCCAGCAGCACCCATACAGGGGAGGGGGAGACCCAGTACTTC. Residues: CASSTHTGEGETQYF.

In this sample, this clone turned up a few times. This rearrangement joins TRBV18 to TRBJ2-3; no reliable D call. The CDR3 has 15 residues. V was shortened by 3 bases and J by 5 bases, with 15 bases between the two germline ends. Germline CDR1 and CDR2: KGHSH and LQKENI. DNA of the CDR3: TGTGCCAGCTCACCCCCTAGTAGGATAGGAGATACGCAGTATTTT. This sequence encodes CASSPPSRIGDTQYF. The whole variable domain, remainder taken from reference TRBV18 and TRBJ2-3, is NAGVMQNPRHLVRRRGQEARLRCSPMKGHSHVYWYRQLPEEGLKFMVYLQKENIIDESGMPKERFSAEFPKEGPSILRIQQVVRGDSAAYFCASSPPSRIGDTQYFGPGTRLTVL.

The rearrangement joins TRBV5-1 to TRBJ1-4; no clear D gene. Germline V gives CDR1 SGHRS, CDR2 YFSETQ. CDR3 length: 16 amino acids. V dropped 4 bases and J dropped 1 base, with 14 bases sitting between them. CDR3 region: CASSPGSGRTNEKLFF. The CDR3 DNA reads TGCGCCAGCAGCCCGGGTAGTGGTAGAACTAATGAAAAACTGTTTTTT. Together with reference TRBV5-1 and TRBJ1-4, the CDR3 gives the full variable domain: KAGVTQTPRYLIKTRGQQVTLSCSPISGHRSVSWYQQTPGQGLQFLFEYFSETQRNKGNFPGRFSGRQFSNSRSEMNVSTLELGDSALYLCASSPGSGRTNEKLFFGSGTQLSVL.

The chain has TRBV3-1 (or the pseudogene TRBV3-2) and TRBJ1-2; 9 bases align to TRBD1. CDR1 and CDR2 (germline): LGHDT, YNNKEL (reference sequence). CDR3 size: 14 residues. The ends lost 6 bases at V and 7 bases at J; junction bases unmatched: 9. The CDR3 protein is CASRLGQGSAGYTF. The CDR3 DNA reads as TGTGCCAGCAGGTTAGGACAGGGGTCCGCTGGCTACACCTTC.

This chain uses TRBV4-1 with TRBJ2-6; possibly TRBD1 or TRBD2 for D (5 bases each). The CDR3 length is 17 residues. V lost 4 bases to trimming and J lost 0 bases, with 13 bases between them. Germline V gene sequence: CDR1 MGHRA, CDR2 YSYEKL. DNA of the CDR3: TGCGCCAGCAGCCTAACGGGGACGGACTCTGGGGCCAACGTCCTGACTTTC. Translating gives CASSLTGTDSGANVLTF.

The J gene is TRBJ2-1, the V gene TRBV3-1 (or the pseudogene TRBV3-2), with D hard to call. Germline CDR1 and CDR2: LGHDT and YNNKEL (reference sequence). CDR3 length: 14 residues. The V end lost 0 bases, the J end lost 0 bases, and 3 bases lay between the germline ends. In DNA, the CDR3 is TGTGCCAGCAGCCAAGACAGCTCCTACAATGAGCAGTTCTTC. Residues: CASSQDSSYNEQFF.

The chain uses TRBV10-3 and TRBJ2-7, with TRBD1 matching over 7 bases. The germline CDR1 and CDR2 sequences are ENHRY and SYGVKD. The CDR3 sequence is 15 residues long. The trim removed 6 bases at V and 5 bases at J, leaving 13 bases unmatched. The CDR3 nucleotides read TGTGCCATCAGCGGGACGGGACAGAGGCTTGACGAGCAGTACTTC. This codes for CAISGTGQRLDEQYF.

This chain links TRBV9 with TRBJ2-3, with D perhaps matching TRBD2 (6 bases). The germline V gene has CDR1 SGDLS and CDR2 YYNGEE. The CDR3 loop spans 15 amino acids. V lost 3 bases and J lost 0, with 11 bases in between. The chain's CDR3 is CASSDSGSSTDTQYF. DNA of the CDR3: TGTGCCAGCAGCGATAGCGGATCAAGCACAGATACGCAGTATTTT.

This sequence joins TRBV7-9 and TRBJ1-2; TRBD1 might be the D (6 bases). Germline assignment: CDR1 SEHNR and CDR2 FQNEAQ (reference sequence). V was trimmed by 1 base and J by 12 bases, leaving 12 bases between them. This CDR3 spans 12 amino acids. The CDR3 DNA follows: TGTGCCAGCAGCTTAGATACAGGGAGCAACACCTTC. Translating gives CASSLDTGSNTF.

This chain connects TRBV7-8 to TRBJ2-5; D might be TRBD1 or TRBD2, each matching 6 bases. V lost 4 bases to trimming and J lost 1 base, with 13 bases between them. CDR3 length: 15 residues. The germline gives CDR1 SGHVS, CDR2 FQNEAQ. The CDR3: CASSYRRGSQETQYF. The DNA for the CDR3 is TGTGCCAGCAGCTACCGGAGGGGGTCCCAAGAGACCCAGTACTTC. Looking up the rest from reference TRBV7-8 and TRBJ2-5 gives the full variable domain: GAGVSQSPRYKVAKRGQDVALRCDPISGHVSLFWYQQALGQGPEFLTYFQNEAQLDKSGLPSDRFFAERPEGSVSTLKIQRTQQEDSAVYLCASSYRRGSQETQYFGPGTRLLVL.

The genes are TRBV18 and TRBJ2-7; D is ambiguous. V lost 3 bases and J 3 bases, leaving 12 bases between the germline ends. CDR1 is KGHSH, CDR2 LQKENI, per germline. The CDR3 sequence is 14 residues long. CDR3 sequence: CASSPHQDFYEQYF. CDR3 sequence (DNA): TGTGCCAGCTCACCCCACCAGGATTTCTACGAGCAGTACTTC.

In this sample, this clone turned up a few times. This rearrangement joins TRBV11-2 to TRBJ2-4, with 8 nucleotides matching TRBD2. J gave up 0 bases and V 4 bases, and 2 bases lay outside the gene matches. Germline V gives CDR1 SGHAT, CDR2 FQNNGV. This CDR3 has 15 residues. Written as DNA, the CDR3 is TGTGCCAGCAGCTCCCTAGCGGGAGCCAAAAACATTCAGTACTTC. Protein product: CASSSLAGAKNIQYF.

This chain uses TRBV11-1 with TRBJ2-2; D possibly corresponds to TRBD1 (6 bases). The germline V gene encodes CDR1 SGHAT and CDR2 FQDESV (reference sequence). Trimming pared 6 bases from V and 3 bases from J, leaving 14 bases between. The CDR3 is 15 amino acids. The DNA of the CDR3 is TGTGCCAGCAGAACAGGGCTTGTGGACACCGGGGAGCTGTTTTTT. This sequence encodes CASRTGLVDTGELFF. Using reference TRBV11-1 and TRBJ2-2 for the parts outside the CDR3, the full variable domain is EAEVAQSPRYKITEKSQAVAFWCDPISGHATLYWYRQILGQGPELLVQFQDESVVDDSQLPKDRFSAERLKGVDSTLKIQPAELGDSAMYLCASRTGLVDTGELFFGEGSRLTVL.

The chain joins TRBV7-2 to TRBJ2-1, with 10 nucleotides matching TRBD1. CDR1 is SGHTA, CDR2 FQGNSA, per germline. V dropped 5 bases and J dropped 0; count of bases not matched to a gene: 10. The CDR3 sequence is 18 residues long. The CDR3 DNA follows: TGTGCCAGCAGCCTCCGGGACAGGGGTTTCAGCTCCTACAATGAGCAGTTCTTC. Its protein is CASSLRDRGFSSYNEQFF.

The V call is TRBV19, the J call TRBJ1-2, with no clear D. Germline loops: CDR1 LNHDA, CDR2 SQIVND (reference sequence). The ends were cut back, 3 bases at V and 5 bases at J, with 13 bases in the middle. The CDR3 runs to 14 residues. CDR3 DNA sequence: TGTGCCAGTAGTATCACAGACAAGAGGTATGGCTACACCTTC. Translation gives CASSITDKRYGYTF.